This passage covers 2 T cell receptor beta chains from one sample sequenced in a study of blood T cell repertoires in COVID-19. Clones were sequenced by immunoSEQ multiplex PCR, and TCRdb holds only the in-frame ones, with some missing. The profile covers about 190,000 clones, with around 84% appearing a single time and roughly a fifth taken by the ten largest. Material: peripheral blood. All receptors derive from a human donor in a cohort sampled during active COVID-19.

The V gene is TRBV5-1, the J gene TRBJ2-7, with a weak D call TRBD2 (6 bases). This CDR3 comprises 13 residues. Germline-derived CDR1 and CDR2 are SGHRS and YFSETQ. V lost 2 bases and J lost 3, with 9 bases in between. CDR3 protein: CASSFAGGYEQYF. CDR3 nucleotide sequence: TGCGCCAGCAGCTTTGCCGGGGGCTACGAGCAGTACTTC.

The genes are TRBV18 and TRBJ1-4, with unresolved D. Germline V gene data show CDR1 as KGHSH and CDR2 as LQKENI. The CDR3 is 13 residues long. V was trimmed by 2 bases and J by 8 bases, leaving 9 bases between them. CDR3 residues: CASSPDNLEKLFF. For the CDR3, the DNA is TGTGCCAGCTCACCAGACAATCTGGAAAAACTGTTTTTT.